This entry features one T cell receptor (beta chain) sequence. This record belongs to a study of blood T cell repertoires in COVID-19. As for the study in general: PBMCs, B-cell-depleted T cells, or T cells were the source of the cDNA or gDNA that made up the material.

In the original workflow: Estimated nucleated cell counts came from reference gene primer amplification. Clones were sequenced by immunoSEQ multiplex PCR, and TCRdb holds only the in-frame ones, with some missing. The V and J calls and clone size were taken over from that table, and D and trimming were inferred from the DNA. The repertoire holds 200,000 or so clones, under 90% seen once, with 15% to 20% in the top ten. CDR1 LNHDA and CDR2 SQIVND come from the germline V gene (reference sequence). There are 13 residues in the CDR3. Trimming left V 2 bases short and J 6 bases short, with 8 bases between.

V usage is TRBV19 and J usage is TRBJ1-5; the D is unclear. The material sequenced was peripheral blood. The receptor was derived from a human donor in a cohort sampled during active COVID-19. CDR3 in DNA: TGTGCCAGTAGTATACCCCACAGTCAGCCCCAGCATTTT. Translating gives CASSIPHSQPQHF. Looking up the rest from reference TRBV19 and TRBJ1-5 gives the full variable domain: DGGITQSPKYLFRKEGQNVTLSCEQNLNHDAMYWYRQDPGQGLRLIYYSQIVNDFQKGDIAEGYSVSREKKESFPLTVTSAQKNPTAFYLCASSIPHSQPQHFGDGTRLSIL.